The following is a T cell receptor (beta chain) sequence with its context. Antigen specificity is unknown. This sample stems from a study of T cell responses to AZD1222 COVID-19 vaccine. Pooling covered second doses at about 4 or about 12 weeks. This CDR3 spans 13 amino acids. V gave up 1 base and J gave up 5 bases, with 8 bases separating them. The germline gives CDR1 LNHNV, CDR2 YYDKDF (reference sequence). TCRdb's copy holds only in-frame clones and misses some; the assay was immunoSEQ multiplex PCR. The table records just over 150,000 clones, roughly nine tenths of them present only once. Study outcomes and limitations: Only a handful of AZD1222 recipients, several in all, had baseline seropositivity. Clonal diversity was possibly underestimated, and white British individuals and females predominated among donors. All repertoire sampling was performed exclusively after the peak T cell response.

The specimen comprised peripheral blood, sampled 28 days after the second AZD1222 dose. The V gene is TRBV15, the J gene TRBJ2-5; tentatively, D is TRBD1 (5 bases). The source of this sequence is an adult who received the AZD1222 COVID-19 vaccine. The CDR3, as DNA: TGTGCCACCAGCAGAGTCCCAGGGGAGACCCAGTACTTC. Translating gives CATSRVPGETQYF.